A single sample is the source of the 9 T cell receptor beta chains below, sequenced in a study of T cells in narcolepsy (dated by TCRdb to 2017 to 2018). The receptor library was made with the immunoSEQ multiplex PCR assay. TCRdb mirrors the immuneACCESS table, restricted to in-frame sequences. Some clones are absent from its copies; in checked studies, under half trace to an unresolved V gene, and the reason for the others is unknown. The sample has tens of thousands of clones on record, roughly four fifths of them singletons. The ten top clones hold around 1.3% of the sample. Sequenced input: CD45RA- memory CD4+ T cells from PBMCs. The sample's cell subset or site label, in plain terms: memory T cells sorted ex vivo from peripheral blood. These receptors were taken from a human donor with narcolepsy.

This chain joins TRBV5-1 and TRBJ2-7; D might be TRBD2 (6 bases). The CDR3 has 14 residues. Trimming removed 3 bases at V and 2 bases at J, with 12 bases between. Germline CDR1 reads SGHRS; CDR2 reads YFSETQ. The DNA of the CDR3 is TGCGCCAGCAGCTCGGGACTTAATACCTACGAGCAGTACTTC. It translates to CASSSGLNTYEQYF.

V and J are TRBV7-9 and TRBJ2-1; perhaps TRBD2 as D (6 bases). Germline CDR1 reads SEHNR; CDR2 reads FQNEAQ (reference sequence). The CDR3 is made up of 13 amino acids. V was trimmed by 7 bases and J by 2 bases, leaving 9 bases between them. Here the CDR3 reads CASTEGPYNEQFF. The CDR3 DNA is TGTGCCAGCACGGAGGGACCCTACAATGAGCAGTTCTTC.

This chain uses TRBV6-5 with TRBJ1-5; D remains ambiguous. CDR1 and CDR2 (germline): MNHEY, SVGAGI. This CDR3 region has 13 residues. Trimming pared 1 base from V and 2 bases from J, leaving 3 bases between. In nucleotides, the CDR3 is TGTGCCAGCAGTTACTTAGGCAATCAGCCCCAGCATTTT. This sequence encodes CASSYLGNQPQHF.

V gene TRBV30 combines with J gene TRBJ2-3, with D tentatively TRBD2 (6 bases). Trimming removed 0 bases from V and 1 base from J, with 8 bases in between. CDR3 length: 14 residues. Per germline, CDR1 GTSNPN and CDR2 SVGIG (reference sequence). In nucleotides, the CDR3 is TGTGCCTGGAGTGTAGGCGGGGGCACAGATACGCAGTATTTT. It codes for CAWSVGGGTDTQYF. Drawing the rest from reference TRBV30 and TRBJ2-3, the complete variable domain is SQTIHQWPATLVQPVGSPLSLECTVEGTSNPNLYWYRQAAGRGLQLLFYSVGIGQISSEVPQNLSASRPQDRQFILSSKKLLLSDSGFYLCAWSVGGGTDTQYFGPGTRLTVL.

CDR3 in DNA: TGTGCCTGGAGTCCGGGACAGGGGGTCAATGAGCAGTTCTTC. It specifies CAWSPGQGVNEQFF. The rearrangement uses TRBV30 and TRBJ2-1, with 11 bases that match TRBD1. Looked up from germline, CDR1 is GTSNPN and CDR2 is SVGIG (reference sequence). CDR3 length equals 14 residues. V was clipped by 2 bases and J by 6 bases; unmatched bases: 3. The variable domain in full, with the rest retrieved from reference TRBV30 and TRBJ2-1, is SQTIHQWPATLVQPVGSPLSLECTVEGTSNPNLYWYRQAAGRGLQLLFYSVGIGQISSEVPQNLSASRPQDRQFILSSKKLLLSDSGFYLCAWSPGQGVNEQFFGPGTRLTVL.

The CDR3 loop reads CASSIDPHQPQHF. The DNA for the CDR3 is TGTGCCAGTAGTATCGACCCCCATCAGCCCCAGCATTTT. V gene TRBV19 combines with J gene TRBJ1-5, with D unclear. Germline V gives CDR1 LNHDA, CDR2 SQIVND (reference sequence). This CDR3 comprises 13 residues. Deletions cut 3 bases from V and 5 bases from J, with 8 bases between.

This sequence joins TRBV5-1 and TRBJ1-6; D gene uncertain. CDR3 length: 13 amino acids. From germline, CDR1 is SGHRS and CDR2 YFSETQ. Deletions cut 2 bases from V and 4 bases from J, with 4 bases between. The CDR3 bases are TGCGCCAGCAGCTTAGAGTATAATTCACCCCTCCACTTT. Amino acid sequence: CASSLEYNSPLHF.

CDR3 DNA: TGTGCCAGCTCACCAGCAGCGGGGGCTACAGATACGCAGTATTTT. As protein: CASSPAAGATDTQYF. The chain couples TRBV18 to TRBJ2-3; 8 nucleotides line up with TRBD2. The CDR3 loop spans 15 amino acids. CDR1 KGHSH and CDR2 LQKENI come from the germline V gene. V shed 2 bases and J 3 bases; nucleotides not matched to a gene: 4. The full variable domain, rest sourced from reference TRBV18 and TRBJ2-3, is NAGVMQNPRHLVRRRGQEARLRCSPMKGHSHVYWYRQLPEEGLKFMVYLQKENIIDESGMPKERFSAEFPKEGPSILRIQQVVRGDSAAYFCASSPAAGATDTQYFGPGTRLTVL.

The genes are TRBV30 and TRBJ1-2; no reliable D call. The CDR3 length is 12 residues. With 2 bases removed from V and 7 bases from J, the gap between germline ends came to 11 bases. Germline assignment: CDR1 GTSNPN and CDR2 SVGIG (reference sequence). The CDR3 loop is CAWSRPSPGYTF. CDR3 bases: TGTGCCTGGAGTCGTCCCTCCCCTGGCTACACCTTC.